This T cell receptor (beta chain) originates from a study of T cells after yellow fever vaccination. 5'RACE template switching added a universal primer site and UMIs to TCR cDNA. TCRdb re-called the 5' RACE reads with MiXCR, one entry per CDR3 protein. The sample yields around 600,000 distinct CDR3 sequences, roughly an eighth seen once. Notes on this clonotype: Its target is not known.

Study results and limitations: The secondary response was weaker, and its peak arrived faster, on day 5 versus 15. Clones from primary vaccination mostly reappeared after the booster (roughly 97% CD4, about 85% CD8). CD4 and CD8 compartments shared a small share of clonotypes, likely from convergent recombination.

This CDR3 spans 16 amino acids. Germline V CDR1 and CDR2: SEHNR, FQNEAQ (reference sequence). Unmatched junction bases numbered 3, after V lost 2 bases and J lost 1 base. This receptor was obtained from a man aged 25 to 45 who received the YFV17D yellow fever vaccine. The sequencing here drew on PBMCs, taken on the day of the yellow fever booster vaccination. The chain uses TRBV7-9 and TRBJ2-2; 8 nucleotides agree with TRBD1. The CDR3 region has the DNA TGTGCCAGCAGCTTATACGGGACAGGGAACACCGGGGAGCTGTTTTTT. Protein: CASSLYGTGNTGELFF.